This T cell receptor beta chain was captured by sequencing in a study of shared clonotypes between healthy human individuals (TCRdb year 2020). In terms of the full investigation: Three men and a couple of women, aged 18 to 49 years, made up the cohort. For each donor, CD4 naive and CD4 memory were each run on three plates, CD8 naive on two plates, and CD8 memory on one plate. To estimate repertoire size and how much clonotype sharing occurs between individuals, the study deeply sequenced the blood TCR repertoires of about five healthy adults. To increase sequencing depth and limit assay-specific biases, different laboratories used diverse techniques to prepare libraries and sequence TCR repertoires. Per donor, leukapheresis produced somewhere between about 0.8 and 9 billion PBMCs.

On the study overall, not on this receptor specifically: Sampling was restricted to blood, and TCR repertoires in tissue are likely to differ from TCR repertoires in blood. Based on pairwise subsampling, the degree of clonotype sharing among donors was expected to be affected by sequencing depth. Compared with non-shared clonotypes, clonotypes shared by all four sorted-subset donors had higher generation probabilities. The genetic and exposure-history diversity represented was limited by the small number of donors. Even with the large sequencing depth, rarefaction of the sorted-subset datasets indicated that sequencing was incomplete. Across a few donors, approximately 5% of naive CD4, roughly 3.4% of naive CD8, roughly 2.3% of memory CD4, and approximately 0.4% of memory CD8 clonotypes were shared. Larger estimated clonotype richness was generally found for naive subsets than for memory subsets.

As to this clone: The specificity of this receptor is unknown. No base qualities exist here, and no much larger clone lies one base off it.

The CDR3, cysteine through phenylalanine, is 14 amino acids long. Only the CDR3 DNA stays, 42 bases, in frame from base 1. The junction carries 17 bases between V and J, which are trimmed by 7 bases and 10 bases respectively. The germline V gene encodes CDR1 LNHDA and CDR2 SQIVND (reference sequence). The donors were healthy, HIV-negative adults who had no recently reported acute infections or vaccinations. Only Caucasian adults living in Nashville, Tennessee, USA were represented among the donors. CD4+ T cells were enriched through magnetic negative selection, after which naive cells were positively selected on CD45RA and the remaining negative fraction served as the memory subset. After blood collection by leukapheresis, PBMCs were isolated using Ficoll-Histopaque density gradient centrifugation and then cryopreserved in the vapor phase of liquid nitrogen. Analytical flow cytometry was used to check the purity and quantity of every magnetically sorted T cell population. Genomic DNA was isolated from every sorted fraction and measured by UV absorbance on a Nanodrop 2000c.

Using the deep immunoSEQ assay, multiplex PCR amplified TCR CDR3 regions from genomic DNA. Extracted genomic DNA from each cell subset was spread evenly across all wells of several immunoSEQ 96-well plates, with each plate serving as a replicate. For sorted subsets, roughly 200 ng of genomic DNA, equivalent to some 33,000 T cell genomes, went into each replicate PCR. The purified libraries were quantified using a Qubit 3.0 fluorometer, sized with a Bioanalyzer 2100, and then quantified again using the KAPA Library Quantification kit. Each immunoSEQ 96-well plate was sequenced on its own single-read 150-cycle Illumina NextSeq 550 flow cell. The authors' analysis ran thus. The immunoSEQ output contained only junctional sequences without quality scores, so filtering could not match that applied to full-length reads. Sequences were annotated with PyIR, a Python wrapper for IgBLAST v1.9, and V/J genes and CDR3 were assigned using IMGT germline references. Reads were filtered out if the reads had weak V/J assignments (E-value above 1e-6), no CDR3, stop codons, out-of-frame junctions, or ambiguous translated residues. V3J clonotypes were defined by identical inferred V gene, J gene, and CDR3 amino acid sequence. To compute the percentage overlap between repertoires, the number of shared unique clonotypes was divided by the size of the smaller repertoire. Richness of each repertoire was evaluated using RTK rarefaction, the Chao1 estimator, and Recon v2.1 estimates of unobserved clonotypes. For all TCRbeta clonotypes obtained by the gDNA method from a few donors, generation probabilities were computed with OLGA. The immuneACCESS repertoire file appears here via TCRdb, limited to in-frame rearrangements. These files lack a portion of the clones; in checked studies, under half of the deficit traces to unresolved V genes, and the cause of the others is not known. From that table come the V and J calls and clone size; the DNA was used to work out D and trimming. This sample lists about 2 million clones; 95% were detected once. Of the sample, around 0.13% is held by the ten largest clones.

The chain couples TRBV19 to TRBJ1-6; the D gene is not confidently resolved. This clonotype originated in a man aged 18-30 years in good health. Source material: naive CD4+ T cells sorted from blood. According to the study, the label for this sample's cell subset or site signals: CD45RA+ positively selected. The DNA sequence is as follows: TGTGCCAGTACCGAGAGCTGGGGATCGTCACCCCTCCACTTT. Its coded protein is CASTESWGSSPLHF.